This T cell receptor beta chain stems from a study of blood T cell repertoires in COVID-19 (dated by TCRdb to about 2020). About the study as a whole: Samples covering the acute and convalescent phases of COVID-19 were provided by collaborators in the United States, Italy and Spain. The material from the prospective study consisted of cDNA or gDNA derived from T cells, B-cell-depleted T cells, or PBMCs. Subjects who had been exposed to COVID-19, were actively infected with it, or had recovered from it provided the deeply sampled blood TCRbeta repertoires that made up the dataset. The repertoires were released in a freely available public database meant as a resource for research on the immune response to SARS-CoV-2. The samples were drawn from two sources: the first 160 participants of the ongoing ImmuneRACE study, and some 1,300 subjects contributed by 6 global collaborators. A de-identified subject ID, COVID-19 status, age in years and sex were almost always included in the sample metadata. Where available, HLA class I and class II types were obtained from metadata supplied by the sample provider rather than from assay-based typing. The investigation overall reported the following: The quantity of clinical and demographic metadata differed by source and by participant and was supplied without curation.

TCRbeta CDR3 regions were amplified from genomic DNA using the immunoSEQ Assay, a bias-controlled multiplex PCR. Concerning the study's data processing: Nucleated cell counts per sample were estimated from amplification of reference gene primers within the assay. To quantify the absolute abundance of each unique TCRbeta CDR3 rearrangement, sequence reads were collapsed and filtered. Productive Simpson clonality was computed per sample as the square root of Simpson's diversity index over productive rearrangements. The clones in this table, taken by TCRdb from immuneACCESS, are in-frame only. Not every clone is retained; where verified, under half of the shortfall comes from an unresolved V gene, and the cause of the rest is unknown. The V and J calls and the clone size are those of that table, but D and trimming were determined from the DNA. In this sample the table shows around 200,000 clones, roughly 84% of which occur a single time. The ten largest clonotypes hold around 7% of the sample.

One collaborating source in Seattle enrolled patients while the patients were actively infected and followed the patients over time throughout the course of disease. Each collaborating institution followed its own protocols to collect whole blood in K2EDTA tubes. For TCRbeta analysis, collaborators shipped samples in one of three forms: frozen whole blood, isolated PBMCs, or DNA extracted from either of those sample types. A remark on this clone: Its cognate antigen has yet to be identified. No base quality information exists; no much larger clone differs at one position.

Sequenced material: peripheral blood. The sequence derives from a woman in her forties with COVID-19, enrolled during active disease.

The nucleotide sequence reads TGTGCCAGCAGTTCCGTTCTTGAGCAGTACTTC. This yields the protein CASSSVLEQYF. Here the chain combines TRBV28 and TRBJ2-7, with the D gene call left open. CDR1 and CDR2, per the germline V gene, are MDHEN and SYDVKM. Trimming takes 4 bases from V and 7 bases from J, and the germline ends sit 8 bases apart. The CDR3 has 11 amino acids, counting the end cysteine and phenylalanine. The read is trimmed to its CDR3 DNA, 33 bases read in frame from base 1.